This T cell receptor (beta chain) is from a study of T cell responses to AZD1222 COVID-19 vaccine. Study results and caveats: Of the AZD1222 recipients, only 5 to 7 were seropositive at baseline. Researchers took repertoire samples only after the peak T cell response had come. Nearly half of spike-specific TCRs reportedly target variant regions that are unmutated in the B.1.351 and B.1.1.7 variants. Recipients of two AZD1222 doses showed rising Spike-specific TCR breadth and depth.

Using immunoSEQ multiplex PCR, the repertoire was profiled, and TCRdb retains in-frame clones only, with some absent. The sample lists roughly 42,000 clones; just over 85% were seen once. V was pared by 2 bases and J by 4 bases, with 14 bases between. The CDR3 is made up of 15 amino acids. Germline values: CDR1 MNHEY, CDR2 SVGAGI. A note on this clone: Its antigen is currently unknown.

The V gene is TRBV6-5, the J gene TRBJ1-1; D gene unclear. This sample comprised peripheral blood, obtained 28 days after the second dose of the MenACWY control vaccine. The TCR sequence derives from an adult who received the MenACWY meningococcal vaccine as a control. The CDR3 is CASSYAVQGSTEAFF. In DNA, the CDR3 is TGTGCCAGCAGTTACGCAGTACAAGGCAGCACTGAAGCTTTCTTT.